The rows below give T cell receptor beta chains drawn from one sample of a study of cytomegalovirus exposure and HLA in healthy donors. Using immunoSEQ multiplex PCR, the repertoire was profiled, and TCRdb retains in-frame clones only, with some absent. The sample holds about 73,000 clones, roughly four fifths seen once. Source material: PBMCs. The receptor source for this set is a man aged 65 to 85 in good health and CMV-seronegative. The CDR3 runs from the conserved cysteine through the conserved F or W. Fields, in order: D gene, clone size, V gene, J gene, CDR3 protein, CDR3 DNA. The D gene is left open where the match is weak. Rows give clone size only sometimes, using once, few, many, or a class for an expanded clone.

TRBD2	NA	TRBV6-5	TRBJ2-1	CASSQQRGGLNRQFF	TGTGCCAGCAGCCAACAACGGGGGGGCCTCAACCGGCAGTTCTTC
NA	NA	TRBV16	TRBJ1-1	CASSQQGDTEAFF	TGTGCCAGCAGCCAACAGGGCGACACTGAAGCTTTCTTT
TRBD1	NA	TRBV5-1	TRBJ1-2	CASSLQGVGYGYTF	TGCGCCAGCAGCTTACAGGGGGTCGGCTATGGCTACACCTTC
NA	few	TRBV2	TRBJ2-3	CASRPRGTDTQYF	TGTGCCAGCAGGCCCCGGGGGACAGATACGCAGTATTTT
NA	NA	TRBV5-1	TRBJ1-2	CASSLPDRTNYGYTF	TGCGCCAGCAGCTTGCCGGACAGAACTAACTATGGCTACACCTTC
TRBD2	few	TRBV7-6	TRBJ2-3	CASSLGSGSGEDTQYF	TGTGCCAGCAGCTTAGGTAGCGGGAGCGGGGAAGATACGCAGTATTTT
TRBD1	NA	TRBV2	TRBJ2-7	CASSRDRGPYEQYF	TGTGCCAGCAGCAGAGACAGGGGCCCCTACGAGCAGTACTTC
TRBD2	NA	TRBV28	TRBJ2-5	CASSSIYSGAKGEQYF	TGTGCCAGCAGTTCCATCTATAGCGGGGCGAAGGGGGAGCAGTACTTC
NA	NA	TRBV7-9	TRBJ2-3	CASSLARTGEADTQYF	TGTGCCAGCAGCTTAGCAAGGACGGGGGAGGCAGATACGCAGTATTTT
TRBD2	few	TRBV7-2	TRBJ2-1	CASSQRGSYNEQFF	TGTGCCAGCAGCCAGCGGGGATCCTACAATGAGCAGTTCTTC
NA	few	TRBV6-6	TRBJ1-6	CASRFLYNSPLHF	TGTGCCAGCAGGTTTCTCTATAATTCACCCCTCCACTTT
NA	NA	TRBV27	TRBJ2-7	CASSLSSLVPEQYF	TGTGCCAGCAGTTTATCGAGTTTGGTCCCGGAGCAGTACTTC
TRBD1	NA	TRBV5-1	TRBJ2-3	CASSLGTGTLTDTQYF	TGCGCCAGCAGCTTGGGGACAGGGACCCTCACAGATACGCAGTATTTT
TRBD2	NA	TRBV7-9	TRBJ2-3	CASSSSGTRDTQYF	TGTGCCAGCAGCTCATCCGGGACTAGGGATACGCAGTATTTT
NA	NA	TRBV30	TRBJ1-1	CAWSLSGTEAFF	TGTGCCTGGAGTTTGTCGGGCACTGAAGCTTTCTTT
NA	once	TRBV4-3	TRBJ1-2	CASSQMGDSTMGGYTF	TGCGCCAGCAGCCAAATGGGGGACTCAACGATGGGGGGCTACACCTTC
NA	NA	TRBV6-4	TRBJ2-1	CASSDSQAHNEQFF	TGTGCCAGCAGTGACTCTCAGGCCCACAATGAGCAGTTCTTC
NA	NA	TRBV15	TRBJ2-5	CATSRDLAEETQYF	TGTGCCACCAGCAGAGACCTAGCTGAAGAGACCCAGTACTTC
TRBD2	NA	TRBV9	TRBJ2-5	CASSTGTSGRETQYF	TGTGCCAGCAGCACCGGGACTAGCGGGAGGGAGACCCAGTACTTC
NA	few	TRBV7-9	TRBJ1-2	CASSSRGVGYGYTF	TGTGCCAGCAGCTCTCGGGGGGTTGGGTATGGCTACACCTTC
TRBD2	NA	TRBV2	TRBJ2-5	CASTGGTSAETQYF	TGTGCCAGCACGGGGGGGACTTCCGCCGAGACCCAGTACTTC
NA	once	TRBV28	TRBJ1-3	CASSLGQGDGNTIYF	TGTGCCAGCAGTTTGGGGCAGGGTGATGGAAACACCATATATTTT
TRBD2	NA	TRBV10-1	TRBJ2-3	CASSDGLAGEADTQYF	TGCGCCAGCAGTGATGGACTAGCGGGGGAGGCAGATACGCAGTATTTT
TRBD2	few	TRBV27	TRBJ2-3	CASSSTTGRGGAYTQYF	TGTGCCAGCAGTTCTACAACCGGGAGGGGGGGCGCCTATACGCAGTATTTT